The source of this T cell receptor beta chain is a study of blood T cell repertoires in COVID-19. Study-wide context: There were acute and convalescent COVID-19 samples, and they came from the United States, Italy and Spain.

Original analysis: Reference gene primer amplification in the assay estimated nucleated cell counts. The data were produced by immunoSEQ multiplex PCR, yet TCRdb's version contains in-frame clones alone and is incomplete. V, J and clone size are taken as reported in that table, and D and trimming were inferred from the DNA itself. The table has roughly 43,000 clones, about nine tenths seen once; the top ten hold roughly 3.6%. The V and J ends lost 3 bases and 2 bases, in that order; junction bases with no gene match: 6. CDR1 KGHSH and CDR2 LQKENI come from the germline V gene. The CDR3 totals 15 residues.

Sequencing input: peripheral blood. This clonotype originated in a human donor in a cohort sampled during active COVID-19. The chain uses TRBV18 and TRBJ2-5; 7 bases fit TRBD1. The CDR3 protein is CASSPFGTVQETQYF. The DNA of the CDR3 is TGTGCCAGCTCACCCTTTGGGACAGTTCAAGAGACCCAGTACTTC.